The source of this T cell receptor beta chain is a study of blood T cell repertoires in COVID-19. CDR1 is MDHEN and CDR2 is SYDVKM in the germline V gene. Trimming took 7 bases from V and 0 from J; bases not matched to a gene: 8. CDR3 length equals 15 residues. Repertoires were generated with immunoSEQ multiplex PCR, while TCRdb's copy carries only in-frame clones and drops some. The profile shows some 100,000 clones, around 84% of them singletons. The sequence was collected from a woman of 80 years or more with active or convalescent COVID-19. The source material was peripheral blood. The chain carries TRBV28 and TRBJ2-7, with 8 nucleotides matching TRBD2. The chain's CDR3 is CASTTGGRSSYEQYF. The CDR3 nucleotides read TGTGCCAGCACCACGGGGGGGAGGAGCTCCTACGAGCAGTACTTC.